Presented here are 32 T cell receptor beta chains from one specimen sequenced in a study of T-cell reconstitution after alpha-beta-depleted transplantation in children. Unique molecular identifiers featured in how the TCRbeta library was prepared. Each CDR3 protein gets one entry after TCRdb re-called the PCR reads with MiXCR. The top ten clones hold about 13% of a sample with around 64,000 distinct CDR3 sequences, approximately 11% of them seen once. Sample: PBMCs, taken before TCRalphabeta/CD19-depleted stem cell transplant. The receptors here all came from a boy between 10 and 17 years old with acute myeloid leukemia, due to receive a stem cell transplant.

This clonotype has ten or more counts. The V gene is TRBV10-3, the J gene TRBJ2-3, with TRBD2 identical over 12 bases. Germline V lookup: CDR1 ENHRY, CDR2 SYGVKD. The CDR3 contains 16 residues. V trimming: 6 bases; J trimming: 0 bases; junction bases outside the gene matches: 4. CDR3 in amino acids: CAISILAGGSTDTQYF. DNA for the CDR3: TGTGCCATCAGCATACTAGCGGGGGGTAGCACAGATACGCAGTATTTT.

This clonotype has a count of ten or more. The rearrangement joins TRBV20-1 to TRBJ2-5, with no clear D. In germline, CDR1 is DFQATT, CDR2 SNEGSKA (reference sequence). The CDR3 runs 12 residues. Deletions cut 5 bases from V and 1 base from J, with 8 bases between. The chain's CDR3 is CSADRVQETQYF. As DNA, the CDR3 is TGCAGTGCTGACCGGGTCCAAGAGACCCAGTACTTC.

CDR3 residues: CASSYPSYEQYV. CDR3 DNA sequence: TGTGCCAGCAGTTACCCTTCCTACGAGCAGTACGTC. This chain connects TRBV6-2 or TRBV6-3 to TRBJ2-7; D is unclear. The V end lost 2 bases, the J end lost 1 base, and 3 bases lay between the germline ends. Germline V lookup: CDR1 MNHEY, CDR2 SVGEGT. This CDR3 region has 12 residues.

This chain connects TRBV7-9 to TRBJ1-4, with TRBD1 identical over 9 bases. Per the germline V gene, CDR1 is SEHNR and CDR2 is FQNEAQ (reference sequence). There are 16 residues in the CDR3. V lost 5 bases to trimming and J lost 7 bases; unmatched junction nucleotides: 11. The CDR3 sequence: CASSRPRGQGSEKLFF. CDR3 DNA: TGTGCCAGCAGCCGACCTAGGGGACAGGGTAGTGAAAAACTGTTTTTT. Full variable domain (outside the CDR3, taken from reference TRBV7-9 and TRBJ1-4): DTGVSQNPRHKITKRGQNVTFRCDPISEHNRLYWYRQTLGQGPEFLTYFQNEAQLEKSRLLSDRFSAERPKGSFSTLEIQRTEQGDSAMYLCASSRPRGQGSEKLFFGSGTQLSVL.

This clonotype has at least ten counts. V and J are TRBV7-8 and TRBJ2-1; the D gene is possibly TRBD2 (5 bases). V was shortened by 5 bases and J by 0 bases, with 5 bases between the two germline ends. The CDR3 is 13 amino acids. The germline CDR1 and CDR2 sequences are SGHVS and FQNEAQ. The CDR3 protein is CASSRDSYNEQFF. DNA for the CDR3: TGTGCCAGCAGCCGGGACTCCTACAATGAGCAGTTCTTC.

The table lists this clonotype with many counts. The rearrangement links TRBV7-2 to TRBJ2-7, with TRBD1 matching over 9 bases. The ends lost 4 bases at V and 2 bases at J; junction bases unmatched: 6. Germline V gene data show CDR1 as SGHTA and CDR2 as FQGNSA. The CDR3 length is 15 residues. The CDR3 DNA is TGTGCCAGCAGCTACAGGGGGCCCTCAACCTACGAGCAGTACTTC. Encoded protein: CASSYRGPSTYEQYF. The whole variable domain, remainder taken from reference TRBV7-2 and TRBJ2-7, is GAGVSQSPSNKVTEKGKDVELRCDPISGHTALYWYRQSLGQGLEFLIYFQGNSAPDKSGLPSDRFSAERTGGSVSTLTIQRTQQEDSAVYLCASSYRGPSTYEQYFGPGTRLTVT.

This clonotype was seen many times. The chain joins TRBV29-1 to TRBJ1-1; TRBD1 matches at 7 bases. CDR1 is SQVTM and CDR2 is ANQGSEA in the germline V gene. V lost 4 bases to trimming and J lost 6 bases; unmatched junction nucleotides: 8. The CDR3 contains 13 residues. The CDR3 here is CSVAGRGSPEAFF. CDR3 nucleotide sequence: TGCAGCGTTGCAGGCAGGGGGTCCCCTGAAGCTTTCTTT.

This clonotype came up many times. J is TRBJ2-1 and V is TRBV28, with D perhaps matching TRBD2 (5 bases). Germline lookup yields CDR1 MDHEN and CDR2 SYDVKM. CDR3 length: 15 amino acids. V was cut by 4 bases and J by 0 bases, with 10 bases left in between. The CDR3 bases are TGTGCCAGCAGTTCAGGAGAGGGCTCCTACAATGAGCAGTTCTTC. Its translation is CASSSGEGSYNEQFF.

This clonotype was counted at least ten times. V usage is TRBV4-3 and J usage is TRBJ1-3; D call uncertain. The V and J ends lost 4 bases and 4 bases respectively, with 8 bases between them. The germline CDR1 and CDR2 sequences are LGHNA and YSLEER. The CDR3 consists of 13 residues. The CDR3 is CASSPDPGNTIYF. For the CDR3, the DNA is TGCGCCAGCAGCCCGGACCCGGGAAACACCATATATTTT.

This clonotype was seen ten or more times. The chain joins TRBV12-3 or TRBV12-4 to TRBJ2-7; 10 bases match TRBD1. V was pared by 3 bases and J by 5 bases, with 4 bases of the junction left unmatched. CDR3 length: 14 amino acids. CDR3 region: CASSLDRGRNEQYF. Written as DNA, the CDR3 is TGTGCCAGCAGTTTGGACAGGGGGAGGAACGAGCAGTACTTC.

This clonotype was detected ten times or more. V and J are TRBV20-1 and TRBJ2-7; D might be TRBD2 (6 bases). Germline V gene lookup returns CDR1 DFQATT and CDR2 SNEGSKA (reference sequence). The V end lost 4 bases, the J end lost 2 bases, and 21 bases lay between the germline ends. The CDR3 consists of 16 residues. DNA of the CDR3: TGCAGTGCTATAGGGAGGACGAGGAGGCATCCCTACGAGCAGTACTTC. Translation gives CSAIGRTRRHPYEQYF.

In this sample, this clonotype turned up many times. The rearrangement links TRBV15 to TRBJ2-3; D gene uncertain. The CDR3 runs 15 residues. Deletions cut 4 bases from V and 1 base from J, with 12 bases between. The germline gives CDR1 LNHNV, CDR2 YYDKDF (reference sequence). CDR3 protein: CATSNLWLRTDTQYF. The CDR3 coding sequence is TGTGCCACCAGCAACTTGTGGTTACGCACAGATACGCAGTATTTT.

This clonotype has a count of ten or more. The rearrangement joins TRBV4-1 to TRBJ2-3, with D perhaps matching TRBD1 (5 bases). Trimming took 3 bases from V and 4 from J, leaving 11 bases between them. The CDR3 has 14 residues. Looked up from germline, CDR1 is MGHRA and CDR2 is YSYEKL. Here the CDR3 reads CASSQGLVPDTQYF. For the CDR3, the DNA is TGCGCCAGCAGCCAGGGGCTAGTCCCAGATACGCAGTATTTT.

Many counts were recorded for this clonotype. The chain combines TRBV7-2 with TRBJ2-1, with a weak D call TRBD2 (6 bases). This CDR3 has 14 residues. Germline V CDR1 and CDR2: SGHTA, FQGNSA. Trimming left V 8 bases short and J 5 bases short, with 16 bases between. The CDR3 spells CASRLSGGNNEQFF. The CDR3 nucleotides are TGTGCCAGCCGTTTAAGTGGAGGGAACAATGAGCAGTTCTTC.

A word on this clonotype: A much larger clone is a single base away; this may be a read error. The CDR3 does not close with the conserved phenylalanine or tryptophan, likely indicating a read error. This sequence joins TRBV12-3 or TRBV12-4 and TRBJ2-7; 9 positions match TRBD2. V gave up 5 bases and J gave up 6 bases; unmatched junction bases: 11. The CDR3 consists of 15 residues. In DNA, the CDR3 is TGTGCCAGCAGTCTATTTCCGGGACTAGCAGGCGAGCAGTACATC. Protein sequence: CASSLFPGLAGEQYI.

The table lists this clonotype with a few counts. This chain joins TRBV4-2 and TRBJ2-1; D gene uncertain. This CDR3 contains 15 residues. Germline values: CDR1 LGHNA, CDR2 YNFKEQ. V lost 0 bases and J 1 base, leaving 7 bases between the germline ends. DNA for the CDR3: TGTGCCAGCAGCCAAGAGTCAAGTTCCTACAATGAGCAGTTCTTC. Protein product: CASSQESSSYNEQFF.

This clonotype was counted ten times or more. This chain uses TRBV5-1 with TRBJ1-5; TRBD1 agrees at 8 bases. Germline lookup yields CDR1 SGHRS and CDR2 YFSETQ. Trimming at V came to 4 bases and at J to 4 bases, leaving 7 bases not matched to a gene. The CDR3 spans 15 residues. This chain's CDR3 is CASSLTQGENQPQHF. CDR3 coding DNA: TGCGCCAGCAGCCTGACACAGGGGGAGAATCAGCCCCAGCATTTT.

This clonotype was counted many times. The J gene is TRBJ1-4, the V gene TRBV20-1; D not certain. The CDR3 has 13 amino acids. V lost 4 bases to trimming and J lost 5 bases, with 11 bases between them. Germline assignment: CDR1 DFQATT and CDR2 SNEGSKA (reference sequence). The CDR3 DNA reads as TGCAGTGCTACGGGTCGCCTAAATGAAAAACTGTTTTTT. It translates to CSATGRLNEKLFF.

In its sample, this clonotype was seen many times. The rearrangement joins TRBV15 to TRBJ2-5; D unclear. Trimming stripped 0 bases from V and 1 base from J, with 6 bases between. Germline V gene data show CDR1 as LNHNV and CDR2 as YYDKDF (reference sequence). CDR3 length equals 14 residues. The CDR3 DNA follows: TGTGCCACCAGCAGAGATAGAGGCCAAGAGACCCAGTACTTC. Translation: CATSRDRGQETQYF.

With respect to this clonotype: One end of the junction fails to match germline, which may point to a read error. The chain joins TRBV7-7 to TRBJ1-5, with TRBD1 matching 8 bases. Germline lookup yields CDR1 SSHAT and CDR2 FNYEAQ (reference sequence). CDR3 length: 15 amino acids. CDR3 sequence (DNA): TGTGCTAGCAGCCTGGACAGGGTTTATAATCAGCCCCAGCATTTT. This gives the protein CASSLDRVYNQPQHF.

This clonotype has at least ten counts. This sequence joins TRBV27 and TRBJ1-1, with D hard to call. Germline CDR1 and CDR2: MNHEY and SMNVEV (reference sequence). Trimming shortened V by 6 bases and J by 6 bases, and 17 bases separated the two germline ends. The CDR3 extends over 14 amino acids. The CDR3 reads CASRSRVLRAEAFF. For the CDR3, the DNA is TGTGCCAGCAGATCGAGGGTGTTGAGGGCTGAAGCTTTCTTT.

This clonotype was seen at least ten times. The CDR3 DNA follows: TGTGCCAGCAGGCGGGAATACAGGGGGCGAGGGAACACTGAAGCTTTCTTT. Amino acid sequence: CASRREYRGRGNTEAFF. The chain combines TRBV7-2 with TRBJ1-1, with 9 bases fitting TRBD1. The CDR3 is 17 amino acids. In germline, CDR1 is SGHTA, CDR2 FQGNSA. V lost 6 bases and J lost 1; bases outside the gene matches: 12.

This clonotype was detected many times. V usage is TRBV7-8 and J usage is TRBJ2-5; 8 bases map to TRBD1. The V gene end was trimmed by 4 bases and the J gene end by 4 bases; junction bases not matched to a gene: 8. Germline CDR1 and CDR2: SGHVS and FQNEAQ. This CDR3 comprises 15 residues. CDR3 DNA sequence: TGTGCCAGCAGCTCCGCAGGGGGCCCGGGAGAGACCCAGTACTTC. Translated, it gives CASSSAGGPGETQYF.

Many counts were recorded for this clonotype. The chain recombines TRBV29-1 with TRBJ2-1; weak D call: TRBD1 (6 bases). CDR1 is SQVTM, CDR2 ANQGSEA, per germline. Trimming removed 4 bases at V and 8 bases at J, with 21 bases between. The CDR3 extends over 15 amino acids. The CDR3 spells CSVVVARGSSYEQFF. The DNA for the CDR3 is TGCAGCGTTGTGGTCGCCAGGGGTTCAAGTTATGAGCAGTTCTTC.

The chain is built from TRBV11-1 and TRBJ1-5; 10 positions match TRBD1. Looked up from germline, CDR1 is SGHAT and CDR2 is FQDESV (reference sequence). V dropped 5 bases and J dropped 6; count of bases not matched to a gene: 19. The CDR3 is 19 residues long. As DNA, the CDR3 is TGTGCCAGCAGCAAAAGCGCTTTCTCGGGACAGGGGCCAGGTCAGCCCCAGCATTTT. Protein: CASSKSAFSGQGPGQPQHF.

Many counts were recorded for this clonotype. The J gene is TRBJ2-5, the V gene TRBV20-1; no firm D call. The germline CDR1 and CDR2 sequences are DFQATT and SNEGSKA (reference sequence). Trimming removed 8 bases from V and 3 bases from J, with 10 bases in between. This CDR3 contains 11 residues. The CDR3 DNA reads TGCAGTACCTGGCCTGAAGAGACCCAGTACTTC. It specifies CSTWPEETQYF.

Many counts were recorded for this clonotype. This rearrangement joins TRBV12-3 or TRBV12-4 to TRBJ2-1; a weak D match, TRBD2 (6 bases). The CDR3 consists of 16 residues. Between the trimmed V and J ends, which lost 7 bases and 0 bases, there was a span of 16 bases. The CDR3, as DNA: TGTGCCAGCACTCCTCGCCGGGGGACCTCCTACAATGAGCAGTTCTTC. Amino acid sequence: CASTPRRGTSYNEQFF.

By share, this clonotype counts as medium-sized. The J gene is TRBJ2-2, the V gene TRBV28, with TRBD1 as a possible D gene (5 bases). CDR1 and CDR2 (germline): MDHEN, SYDVKM. This CDR3 contains 17 residues. V lost 3 bases to trimming and J lost 4 bases, with 18 bases between them. As DNA, the CDR3 is TGTGCCAGCAGTTTCAATACAGGTTGGCTCTTCACCGGGGAGCTGTTTTTT. It yields the protein CASSFNTGWLFTGELFF.

This clonotype was recorded at least ten times. The chain carries TRBV29-1 and TRBJ2-3; D tentatively reads TRBD1 or TRBD2 (5 bases each). The CDR3 consists of 14 residues. Germline loops: CDR1 SQVTM, CDR2 ANQGSEA. Trimming removed 4 bases from V and 6 bases from J, with 17 bases in between. CDR3 nucleotide sequence: TGCAGCGTTGCAAGGGGACGGGAAAAGGATACGCAGTATTTT. Its protein is CSVARGREKDTQYF.

This clonotype was seen ten or more times. The rearrangement joins TRBV7-9 to TRBJ1-1, with a tentative D call TRBD1 (5 bases). Germline V gene data show CDR1 as SEHNR and CDR2 as FQNEAQ (reference sequence). This CDR3 comprises 14 residues. The germline V and J ends were trimmed by 6 bases and 1 base, with 12 bases remaining between them. The DNA for the CDR3 is TGTGCCAGCAGTCCCCGGGACGGGAACACTGAAGCTTTCTTT. It yields the protein CASSPRDGNTEAFF.

This clonotype was seen at least ten times. The chain recombines TRBV27 with TRBJ1-2; 7 bases align to TRBD1. Trimming at V came to 3 bases and at J to 8 bases, leaving 9 bases not matched to a gene. Germline V gene sequence: CDR1 MNHEY, CDR2 SMNVEV (reference sequence). CDR3 length equals 14 residues. The CDR3 loop is CASSFRRQGSGYTF. DNA for the CDR3: TGTGCCAGCAGTTTCCGTCGACAGGGAAGCGGCTACACCTTC.

At least ten counts were recorded for this clonotype. The V gene is TRBV12-3 or TRBV12-4, the J gene TRBJ1-5, with 8 positions matching TRBD1. The CDR3 totals 15 residues. With 3 bases clipped from V and 5 bases from J, the junction kept 6 bases outside the gene matches. This chain's CDR3 is CASSFWTGFHQPQHF. The DNA for the CDR3 is TGTGCCAGCAGTTTTTGGACAGGGTTTCATCAGCCCCAGCATTTT.